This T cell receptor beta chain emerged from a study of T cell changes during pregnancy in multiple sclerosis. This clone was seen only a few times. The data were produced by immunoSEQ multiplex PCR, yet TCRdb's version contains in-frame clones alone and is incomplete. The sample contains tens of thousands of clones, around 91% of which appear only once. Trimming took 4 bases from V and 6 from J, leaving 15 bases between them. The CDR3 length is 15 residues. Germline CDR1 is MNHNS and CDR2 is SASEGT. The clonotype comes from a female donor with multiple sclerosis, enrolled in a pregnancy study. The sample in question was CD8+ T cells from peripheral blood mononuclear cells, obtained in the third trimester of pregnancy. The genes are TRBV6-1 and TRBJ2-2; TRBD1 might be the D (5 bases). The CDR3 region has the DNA TGTGCCAGCAGTGCTAAGTGGCAGGGCGCCGGGGAGCTGTTTTTT. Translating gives CASSAKWQGAGELFF.